Detailed here is one T cell receptor beta chain. The antigen is not known. Patients were excluded for autoimmune disease history or systemic immunosuppression. These data belong to a study of OX40 agonist ivuxolimab in advanced cancers. Study-wide context: Participants averaged approximately 65 years of age (range roughly 23 to 90) and were approximately 81% male. People who had prior anti-PD-1, anti-PD-L1 or anti-CTLA-4 therapy could take part, and under 50% had some.

Trimming shortened V by 5 bases and J by 3 bases, and 10 bases separated the two germline ends. The CDR3 contains 13 residues. Germline V CDR1 and CDR2: LNHDA, SQIVND (reference sequence). Generated by immunoSEQ multiplex PCR, the TCRdb table keeps only in-frame clones and is missing some. The sample shows 40,000 or so clones, around 80% of them seen only once. General study results and limits: On average, CD8+ T cells had more expanded clones than CD4+.

The input for sequencing was CD4+ or CD8+ T cells sorted from blood, taken in a trial of the OX40 agonist ivuxolimab. This clonotype was obtained from an adult with an advanced solid tumor such as melanoma, head and neck, liver or kidney cancer. This chain uses TRBV19 with TRBJ2-5, with D tentatively TRBD2 (6 bases). For the CDR3, the DNA is TGTGCCAGTAGTTACAGGAGGGAAGAGACCCAGTACTTC. Its protein product is CASSYRREETQYF.